The clone carrying this T cell receptor (beta chain) is a singleton in its sample. The data derive from a study of cytomegalovirus exposure and HLA in healthy donors. Use of 60 Vbeta and 13 Jbeta primers characterized the PCR. Here immunoSEQ multiplex PCR was the method, and the copy in TCRdb shows in-frame clones only, minus some. This sample has over 150,000 clones; over 70% occur once, and the top ten carry roughly 12%. The receptor was isolated from a man aged 30 to 39 in good health and CMV-seropositive. Source material: PBMCs.

CDR3 sequence reads: CASSVAGLDEAFF. CDR3 in DNA: TGTGCCAGCAGCGTGGCAGGGCTGGATGAAGCTTTCTTT. The chain couples TRBV9 to TRBJ1-1, with D perhaps matching TRBD1 (5 bases). CDR1 and CDR2 (germline): SGDLS, YYNGEE. The ends were cut back, 2 bases at V and 7 bases at J, with 12 bases in the middle. The CDR3 is 13 amino acids.